The rows below give T cell receptor beta chains drawn from one sample of a study of T-cell reconstitution after alpha-beta-depleted transplantation in children. Using its own MiXCR run on the PCR reads, TCRdb lists one record per CDR3 protein. The sample consists of a few hundred thousand distinct CDR3 sequences, about a tenth of them appearing once. Sequenced material: PBMCs from the stem cell graft donor, taken from the stem cell graft. These receptors all stem from a human donor who donated a stem cell graft to a child with acute lymphoblastic leukemia. CDR3s include the opening cysteine and the closing phenylalanine or tryptophan. The D gene is left open where the match is weak. Only part of the rows carry a size: once, few, many, or a class if the clone is expanded.

j_call | v_call | d_call | clone_size | cdr3_length | cdr3_aa | cdr3_nt
TRBJ2-7 | TRBV5-1 | TRBD2 | few | 16 | CASSLGVLADHYEQYF | TGCGCCAGCAGCTTGGGAGTCCTAGCGGACCACTACGAGCAGTACTTC
TRBJ2-7 | TRBV11-2 | - | - | 16 | CASSPFSGPKSYEQYF | TGTGCCAGCAGCCCGTTTTCGGGACCCAAAAGCTACGAGCAGTACTTC
TRBJ2-3 | TRBV15 | - | - | 15 | CATSLNRERTDTQYF | TGTGCCACCAGCTTGAACCGGGAGCGCACAGATACGCAGTATTTT
TRBJ2-3 | TRBV20-1 | TRBD2 | many | 17 | CSARAWPTSGDTDTQYF | TGCAGTGCTAGAGCGTGGCCTACTAGCGGAGACACAGATACGCAGTATTTT
TRBJ1-2 | TRBV20-1 | - | many | 11 | CSASLDYGYTF | TGCAGTGCTAGCTTAGACTATGGCTACACCTTC
TRBJ1-5 | TRBV2 | - | - | 15 | CASSEAGGFDQPQHF | TGTGCCAGCAGTGAAGCTGGGGGTTTTGATCAGCCCCAGCATTTT
TRBJ2-2 | TRBV12-3/TRBV12-4 | - | - | 15 | CASSFQYLNTGELFF | TGTGCCAGCAGTTTTCAGTATCTGAACACCGGGGAGCTGTTTTTT
TRBJ2-1 | TRBV6-5 | - | many | 14 | CASSYRPAYNEQFF | TGTGCCAGCAGTTACCGACCAGCCTACAATGAGCAGTTCTTC
TRBJ2-1 | TRBV7-9 | - | few | 10 | CASSGDQQFF | TGTGCCAGCAGCGGGGACCAGCAGTTCTTC
TRBJ1-1 | TRBV27 | - | - | 13 | CASTRTGGTEAFF | TGTGCCAGCACCAGGACGGGTGGGACTGAAGCTTTCTTT
TRBJ2-1 | TRBV7-6 | TRBD2 | - | 17 | CASRQIAGGPVSHEQFF | TGTGCCAGCAGGCAAATAGCGGGAGGGCCCGTGAGCCATGAGCAGTTCTTC
TRBJ1-5 | TRBV7-2 | - | many | 13 | CASSLVSNQPQHF | TGTGCCAGCAGCTTAGTATCCAATCAGCCCCAGCATTTT
TRBJ1-2 | TRBV7-9 | TRBD1 | few | 14 | CASSSVVGQGGYTF | TGTGCCAGCAGCTCGGTGGTGGGACAGGGAGGCTACACCTTC
TRBJ1-5 | TRBV20-1 | - | few | 14 | CSAAQQEGRQPQHF | TGCAGTGCCGCTCAACAGGAAGGTCGTCAGCCCCAGCATTTT
TRBJ1-1 | TRBV27 | TRBD1 | - | 14 | CASSVGTDVSEAFF | TGTGCCAGCAGTGTCGGGACAGATGTTTCTGAAGCTTTCTTT
TRBJ2-1 | TRBV11-2 | - | few | 15 | CASSLVQGRNNEQFF | TGTGCCAGCAGCTTAGTCCAAGGGCGGAACAATGAGCAGTTCTTC
TRBJ2-7 | TRBV7-7 | - | few | 13 | CASSLGASHEQYF | TGTGCTAGCAGCTTAGGGGCTAGTCACGAGCAGTACTTC
TRBJ1-1 | TRBV5-1 | TRBD1 | - | 18 | CASSLAQIPTGGGTEAFF | TGCGCCAGCAGCTTGGCCCAAATACCCACAGGGGGAGGGACTGAAGCTTTCTTT
TRBJ1-4 | TRBV28 | - | - | 14 | CASRNDRLNEKLFF | TGTGCCAGCAGAAACGACAGACTTAATGAAAAACTGTTTTTT
TRBJ2-1 | TRBV11-2 | TRBD2 | few | 15 | CASSSWTSGNNEQFF | TGTGCCAGCAGCTCATGGACTAGCGGAAACAATGAGCAGTTCTTC
TRBJ1-5 | TRBV27 | TRBD1 | few | 14 | CASSSQGSNQPQHF | TGTGCCAGCAGTTCACAGGGGAGCAATCAGCCCCAGCATTTT
TRBJ2-5 | TRBV29-1 | - | many | 13 | CSGNTAGQETQYF | TGCAGCGGCAATACTGCGGGACAAGAGACCCAGTACTTC
TRBJ1-1 | TRBV5-1 | - | many | 14 | CASSPSLMNTEAFF | TGCGCCAGCAGCCCCTCCCTCATGAACACTGAAGCTTTCTTT
TRBJ1-5 | TRBV19 | TRBD1 | few | 15 | CASRGGQGRFQPQHF | TGTGCCAGTCGGGGGGGACAGGGGAGATTTCAGCCCCAGCATTTT
TRBJ2-1 | TRBV5-1 | TRBD2 | many | 16 | CASSLELAGAYNEQFF | TGCGCCAGCAGCTTGGAACTAGCGGGAGCCTACAATGAGCAGTTCTTC
TRBJ2-1 | TRBV12-3/TRBV12-4 | - | - | 16 | CASSLAQGGFRDEQFF | TGTGCCAGCAGTTTAGCCCAAGGGGGGTTCCGAGATGAGCAGTTCTTC
TRBJ2-3 | TRBV4-1 | - | - | 13 | CASSGRGEDTQYF | TGCGCCAGCAGCGGCAGGGGGGAGGATACGCAGTATTTT
TRBJ2-1 | TRBV28 | TRBD1 | many | 16 | CASSQPSPGQGSEQFF | TGTGCCAGCAGCCAACCAAGCCCAGGACAGGGGAGTGAGCAGTTCTTC
TRBJ2-1 | TRBV13 | - | - | 13 | CASSQTAYNEQFF | TGTGCCAGCAGCCAGACTGCATACAATGAGCAGTTCTTC
TRBJ1-1 | TRBV12-3/TRBV12-4 | - | - | 14 | CASTLGGESTEAFF | TGTGCCAGCACTTTGGGGGGCGAAAGCACTGAAGCTTTCTTT
TRBJ1-2 | TRBV7-9 | - | - | 14 | CASSLLSGGDGYTF | TGTGCCAGCAGCTTATTATCGGGGGGCGATGGCTACACCTTC
TRBJ2-7 | TRBV5-5 | TRBD2 | - | 15 | CASSPPSGRRYEQYF | TGTGCCAGCAGCCCACCGAGCGGGAGGAGGTACGAGCAGTACTTC
TRBJ1-5 | TRBV20-1 | - | many | 15 | CSARAGVYSNQPQHF | TGCAGTGCTAGAGCAGGTGTTTATAGCAATCAGCCCCAGCATTTT
TRBJ2-2 | TRBV27 | - | - | 11 | CASSGGGELFF | TGTGCCAGCAGTGGGGGGGGGGAGCTGTTTTTT
TRBJ2-1 | TRBV18 | - | few | 12 | CASSPPASDQFF | TGTGCCAGCTCACCGCCAGCCTCGGATCAGTTCTTC
TRBJ2-1 | TRBV20-1 | - | few | 16 | CSAKRPTRIAYNEQFF | TGCAGTGCAAAAAGACCAACTAGGATCGCCTACAATGAGCAGTTCTTC
TRBJ2-3 | TRBV15 | - | - | 15 | CATSRDGQVTDTQYF | TGTGCCACCAGCAGAGATGGGCAGGTCACAGATACGCAGTATTTT
TRBJ2-7 | TRBV7-7 | - | - | 14 | CASSADSSSYEQYF | TGTGCTAGCAGCGCTGACAGTAGCTCCTACGAGCAGTACTTC
TRBJ2-1 | TRBV20-1 | - | few | 16 | CSASFTGSSISDEQFF | TGCAGTGCTTCCTTTACCGGGAGCTCTATCAGCGATGAGCAGTTCTTC
TRBJ2-7 | TRBV7-2 | - | many | 11 | CASSLMGEQYF | TGTGCCAGCAGCTTGATGGGCGAGCAGTACTTC
TRBJ2-7 | TRBV4-3 | - | - | 13 | CASSQDLVNEQYF | TGCGCCAGCAGCCAAGATCTAGTGAACGAGCAGTACTTC
TRBJ2-7 | TRBV7-2 | - | - | 14 | CASSLNGYNYEQYF | TGTGCCAGCAGCTTAAATGGATATAACTACGAGCAGTACTTC
TRBJ2-1 | TRBV9 | TRBD2 | - | 14 | CASSDGTSGSEQFF | TGTGCCAGCAGCGACGGGACTAGCGGGAGTGAGCAGTTCTTC
TRBJ1-1 | TRBV29-1 | - | few | 14 | CSVERGGLNTEAFF | TGCAGCGTTGAGAGAGGTGGTTTGAACACTGAAGCTTTCTTT
TRBJ2-7 | TRBV6-5 | - | many | 19 | CASSYSPATTGPERYEQYF | TGTGCCAGCAGTTACTCACCCGCGACTACAGGGCCGGAACGCTACGAGCAGTACTTC
TRBJ1-1 | TRBV29-1 | - | - | 13 | CSALGTVNTEAFF | TGCAGCGCCCTGGGGACGGTAAACACTGAAGCTTTCTTT
TRBJ1-4 | TRBV5-1 | - | few | 16 | CASSLEGLSTNEKLFF | TGCGCCAGCAGCTTGGAAGGGTTGAGTACTAATGAAAAACTGTTTTTT
TRBJ2-7 | TRBV20-1 | TRBD1 | - | 14 | CSARRDRVGDEQYF | TGCAGTGCTAGGAGGGACAGGGTGGGCGACGAGCAGTACTTC